The entry below gives a single T cell receptor beta chain sequence along with its context. The antigen remains undetermined. Through a sample-barcoded 5' primer and a J-beta primer mix, a second PCR was run for roughly 6 to 11 cycles. With 12 random nucleotides, a template-switch adaptor tagged each individual cDNA molecule. From the 5' RACE reads, TCRdb called clonotypes with MiXCR, one entry per CDR3 protein. The table includes hundreds of thousands of distinct CDR3 sequences, 29% detected once. The sample comes from a study of blood T cells in healthy people across ages. The CDR3 sequence is 13 residues long. CDR1 SGHNT and CDR2 YYREEE come from the germline V gene (reference sequence). Trimming removed 1 base at V and 7 bases at J, with 8 bases between. General observations from the study: Underestimates were what the diversity estimates from one million T cells were considered to be. With age, beta diversity per million T cells declined roughly linearly, significantly by 40 to 50. Long-lived donors carried more naive CD4+ cells and greater diversity than aged donors.

The source is an elderly woman in good health. Sample: blood. The rearrangement joins TRBV5-4 to TRBJ2-2; a possible D gene is TRBD1 (5 bases). Written as DNA, the CDR3 is TGTGCCAGCAGCTTGAGGGGCAGCGGGGAGCTGTTTTTT. It translates to CASSLRGSGELFF. Using reference TRBV5-4 and TRBJ2-2 for the parts outside the CDR3, the full variable domain is ETGVTQSPTHLIKTRGQQVTLRCSSQSGHNTVSWYQQALGQGPQFIFQYYREEENGRGNFPPRFSGLQFPNYSSELNVNALELDDSALYLCASSLRGSGELFFGEGSRLTVL.